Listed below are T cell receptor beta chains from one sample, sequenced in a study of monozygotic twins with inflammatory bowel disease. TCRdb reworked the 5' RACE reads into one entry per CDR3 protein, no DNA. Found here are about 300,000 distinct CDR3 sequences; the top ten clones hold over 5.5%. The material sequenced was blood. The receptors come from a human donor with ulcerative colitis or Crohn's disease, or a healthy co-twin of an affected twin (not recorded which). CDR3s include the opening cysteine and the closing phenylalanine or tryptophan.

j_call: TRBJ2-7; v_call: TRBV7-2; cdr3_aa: CASSLNYEQYF
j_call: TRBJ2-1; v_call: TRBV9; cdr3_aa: CASSVEIGIGGNEQFF
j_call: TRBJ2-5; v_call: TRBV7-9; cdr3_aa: CASSGEPKETQYF
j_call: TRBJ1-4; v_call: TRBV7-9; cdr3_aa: CASSADRGRGEKLFF
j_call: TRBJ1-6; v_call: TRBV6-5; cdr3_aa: CASSYSWTGDSPLHF
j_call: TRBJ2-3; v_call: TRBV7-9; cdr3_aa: CASSPVAVSTDTQYF
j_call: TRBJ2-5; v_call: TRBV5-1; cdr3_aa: CASSLVQGQGKTQYF
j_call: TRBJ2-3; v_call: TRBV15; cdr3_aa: CATSGRVSDTQYF
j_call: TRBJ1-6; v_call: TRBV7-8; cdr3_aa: CASSLSAQGYSPLHF
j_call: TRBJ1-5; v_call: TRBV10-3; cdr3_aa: CAISESHSNQPQHF
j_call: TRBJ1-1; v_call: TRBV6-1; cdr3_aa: CASSPPGGRRTEAFF